The 13 T cell receptor beta chains listed next were all sequenced from one sample in a study of cytomegalovirus exposure and HLA in healthy donors. The PCR made use of 60 Vbeta and 13 Jbeta primers. Sequenced by immunoSEQ multiplex PCR; TCRdb stores in-frame clones only, minus some. Among 100,000 to 150,000 clones, about 84% were seen once, and the ten largest hold roughly 4.1%. The sequencing sample was made of PBMCs. Receptors were obtained from a man aged 18 to 35 in good health and CMV-seropositive.

The V call is TRBV13, the J call TRBJ2-5; D perhaps matches TRBD2 (6 bases). The V gene lost 5 bases and the J gene lost 5 bases, with 24 bases spanning the gap. This CDR3 spans 17 amino acids. In germline, CDR1 is PRHDT, CDR2 FYEKMQ (reference sequence). The CDR3 DNA reads TGTGCCAGCAGCGCGGAGGAGACCGGGACTGGACTGGAGACCCAGTACTTC. Translation gives CASSAEETGTGLETQYF.

The V call is TRBV30, the J call TRBJ1-1, with D tentatively TRBD1 (5 bases). The CDR3 is 15 residues long. Per germline, CDR1 GTSNPN and CDR2 SVGIG (reference sequence). CDR3 loop: CVCPGGRHPTLEAFF. The CDR3, as DNA: TGTGTCTGTCCCGGGGGGAGACACCCCACCCTTGAAGCTTTCTTT. Using reference TRBV30 and TRBJ1-1 for the parts outside the CDR3, the full variable domain is SQTIHQWPATLVQPVGSPLSLECTVEGTSNPNLYWYRQAAGRGLQLLFYSVGIGQISSEVPQNLSASRPQDRQFILSSKKLLLSDSGFYLCVCPGGRHPTLEAFFGQGTRLTVV.

The chain employs TRBV30 and TRBJ2-1, with a possible D match to TRBD2 (6 bases). The V end lost 1 base, the J end lost 0 bases, and 13 bases lay between the germline ends. This CDR3 comprises 16 residues. Per germline, CDR1 GTSNPN and CDR2 SVGIG (reference sequence). DNA for the CDR3: TGTGCCTGGAGTGCTGGGACGGGACTCTCCTACAATGAGCAGTTCTTC. It encodes CAWSAGTGLSYNEQFF.

The gene calls are TRBV19 and TRBJ2-4, with TRBD2 matching 12 bases. The CDR3 spans 20 residues. The germline V gene has CDR1 LNHDA and CDR2 SQIVND (reference sequence). Losses at the gene ends were 3 bases for V and 1 base for J; bases not matched to a gene: 13. CDR3 protein: CASSMTSLAGGTGAKNIQYF. CDR3 coding DNA: TGTGCCAGTAGTATGACCAGTCTAGCGGGGGGGACGGGGGCCAAAAACATTCAGTACTTC.

The chain is built from TRBV19 and TRBJ2-7; D possibly corresponds to TRBD2 (7 bases). There are 14 residues in the CDR3. CDR1 and CDR2 from the germline V gene are LNHDA and SQIVND (reference sequence). V was pared by 6 bases and J by 2 bases, with 14 bases between. CDR3 in DNA: TGTGCCAGTAGCCCTGGGGGGGACACCTACGAGCAGTACTTC. It is translated as CASSPGGDTYEQYF.

The rearrangement uses TRBV7-9 and TRBJ1-2; TRBD1 matches 7 bases. The V gene's germline CDR1 is SEHNR and CDR2 FQNEAQ (reference sequence). CDR3 size: 11 residues. V lost 8 bases and J lost 8; bases outside the gene matches: 5. As DNA, the CDR3 is TGTGCCAGCCAAGGGGGCCGGGGCTACACCTTC. Its translation is CASQGGRGYTF.

This clone is a singleton in its sample. This chain uses TRBV7-2 with TRBJ2-7; D is possibly TRBD2 (6 bases). Per germline, CDR1 SGHTA and CDR2 FQGNSA. The CDR3 sequence is 14 residues long. Between the trimmed V and J ends, which lost 2 bases and 0 bases, there was a span of 8 bases. CDR3 region: CASSLFGSSYEQYF. Here the CDR3 DNA reads TGTGCCAGCAGCTTATTCGGGAGCTCCTACGAGCAGTACTTC.

V gene TRBV29-1 combines with J gene TRBJ2-7; no firm D call. CDR3 length: 11 amino acids. V dropped 7 bases and J dropped 0 bases, with 7 bases sitting between them. The germline V gene encodes CDR1 SQVTM and CDR2 ANQGSEA. The CDR3: CSGVTSYEQYF. The CDR3 nucleotides read TGCAGCGGAGTCACCTCCTACGAGCAGTACTTC.

V is TRBV11-3 and J is TRBJ2-7; 10 positions agree with TRBD1. Germline V gene lookup returns CDR1 SGHNT and CDR2 YENEEA. V lost 5 bases, J lost 3 bases, and 16 bases stayed unmatched. The CDR3 extends over 18 amino acids. As DNA, the CDR3 is TGTGCCAGCAGCCCAACTCCTACCGGGACAGGGGTTTTCTACGAGCAGTACTTC. Translating it yields CASSPTPTGTGVFYEQYF.

This clone was seen at least ten times. The V and J genes are TRBV7-7 and TRBJ2-2, with 8 bases identical to TRBD1. After removal of 5 bases from V and 1 base from J, the junction contained 3 bases not matched to a gene. CDR3 length: 15 amino acids. Germline CDR1 and CDR2: SSHAT and FNYEAQ (reference sequence). DNA for the CDR3: TGTGCCAGCAGCCCCGGGACAGGGAACACCGGGGAGCTGTTTTTT. It yields the protein CASSPGTGNTGELFF.

This chain links TRBV19 with TRBJ2-6, with D hard to call. CDR1 and CDR2 (germline): LNHDA, SQIVND (reference sequence). Trimming stripped 3 bases from V and 0 bases from J, with 3 bases between. The length of the CDR3 is 14 residues. CDR3 sequence (DNA): TGTGCCAGTAGTATCCTCTCTGGGGCCAACGTCCTGACTTTC. Translated: CASSILSGANVLTF.

Details on this clone: Other DNA sequences in the sample encode the same CDR3. CDR3 sequence: CASSVLNYGYTF. DNA of the CDR3: TGTGCCAGCAGTGTCCTTAACTATGGCTACACCTTC. The chain has TRBV2 and TRBJ1-2; D remains unclear. Germline V gene lookup returns CDR1 SNHLY and CDR2 FYNNEI. V gave up 4 bases and J gave up 1 base, with 4 bases separating them. The CDR3 is 12 residues long.

The rearrangement links TRBV7-9 to TRBJ1-5, with 7 bases that match TRBD1. The V and J ends lost 5 bases and 6 bases, in that order; junction bases with no gene match: 7. Germline CDR1 is SEHNR and CDR2 is FQNEAQ (reference sequence). The CDR3 covers 14 residues. The CDR3 reads CASSAGTESQPQHF. Written as DNA, the CDR3 is TGTGCCAGCAGCGCGGGGACAGAAAGTCAGCCCCAGCATTTT.